These 11 T cell receptor beta chains share one sample of origin, sequenced in a study of CD8 T cells in Susac syndrome (dated by TCRdb to about 2019). The method behind the library was the immunoSEQ multiplex PCR assay. RNA was extracted using the RNeasy kit, and about 0.5 to 1 ug of the RNA was reverse transcribed with random hexamers. TCRdb reworked the public reads: Q25 trimming with fastp, MiXCR clone assembly, productive beta chains retained. Rows matching on CDR3 protein sequence are summarized as one entry with the most common DNA and genes. This sample comprises some 160,000 distinct CDR3 sequences, around 95% of them detected only once. The ten largest clones take up less than 0.2% of the sample. Specimen: CD8+ T cells from PBMCs. These receptors all stem from a human donor with multiple sclerosis.

This sequence joins TRBV9 and TRBJ1-1; perhaps TRBD1 as D (6 bases). The length of the CDR3 is 15 residues. Germline CDR1 and CDR2: SGDLS and YYNGEE. V lost 2 bases and J 1 base, leaving 12 bases between the germline ends. CDR3 region: CASSVGGGSNTEAFF. CDR3 coding DNA: TGTGCCAGCAGCGTGGGAGGGGGATCGAACACTGAAGCTTTCTTT.

The rearrangement uses TRBV3-1 and TRBJ2-5; D uncertain. The V and J ends lost 7 bases and 5 bases respectively, with 11 bases between them. CDR1 and CDR2 from the germline V gene are LGHDT and YNNKEL (reference sequence). CDR3 length: 12 amino acids. The CDR3 sequence: CASTLPGETQYF. The CDR3, as DNA: TGTGCCAGCACGCTACCTGGGGAGACCCAGTACTTC.

The chain recombines TRBV4-1 with TRBJ1-1; TRBD1 matches at 10 bases. The CDR3 has 14 residues. Germline V lookup: CDR1 MGHRA, CDR2 YSYEKL. V lost 3 bases, J lost 13 bases, and 11 bases stayed unmatched. The CDR3 nucleotides are TGCGCCAGCAGCCACAGAACCCGGGACAGGGGCGATTTCTTT. Encoded protein: CASSHRTRDRGDFF.

The rearrangement joins TRBV28 to TRBJ2-5; 7 bases are shared with TRBD1. The CDR3 covers 15 residues. The germline V gene encodes CDR1 MDHEN and CDR2 SYDVKM. With V trimmed by 9 bases and J by 1 base, 11 bases remained unmatched. The CDR3 protein is CASRKPRDSQETQYF. CDR3 sequence (DNA): TGTGCCAGTCGAAAGCCACGGGACAGCCAAGAGACCCAGTACTTC.

The chain uses TRBV5-6 and TRBJ2-7, with 10 bases that match TRBD2. Germline V gene data show CDR1 as SGHDT and CDR2 as YYEEEE. V gave up 2 bases and J gave up 6 bases; unmatched junction bases: 5. The CDR3 contains 14 residues. The CDR3 is CASSLAGGPSEQYF. CDR3 bases: TGTGCCAGCAGCTTAGCGGGAGGGCCTAGCGAGCAGTACTTC.

The chain joins TRBV27 to TRBJ2-7; 11 bases match TRBD1. J was trimmed by 4 bases and V by 5 bases; bases with no gene match: 13. The CDR3 is made up of 17 amino acids. Per the germline V gene, CDR1 is MNHEY and CDR2 is SMNVEV (reference sequence). CDR3 nucleotides: TGTGCCAGCAGTCCTTCATTTGGGGACAGGGGGGGGTACGAGCAGTACTTC. This sequence encodes CASSPSFGDRGGYEQYF.

The rearrangement uses TRBV29-1 and TRBJ2-5; tentatively, D is TRBD1 or TRBD2 (5 bases each). The V end was cut by 4 bases, the J end by 5 bases, with 8 bases between. CDR3 size: 11 residues. CDR1 is SQVTM, CDR2 ANQGSEA, per germline. DNA for the CDR3: TGCAGCGTTGGTTGGGGGGAGACCCAGTACTTC. Protein product: CSVGWGETQYF.

The J gene is TRBJ2-7, the V gene TRBV7-2; 11 bases align to TRBD2. Per the germline V gene, CDR1 is SGHTA and CDR2 is FQGNSA. The V segment lost 3 bases and the J segment 2 bases; nucleotides outside the gene matches: 0. CDR3 length equals 14 residues. The CDR3 coding sequence is TGTGCCAGCAGCTTGACTAGCGGGGCCTACGAGCAGTACTTC. This translates into CASSLTSGAYEQYF.

The chain employs TRBV10-3 and TRBJ2-7; no reliable D call. The CDR3 spans 16 residues. Deletions cut 0 bases from V and 0 bases from J, with 12 bases between. Looked up from germline, CDR1 is ENHRY and CDR2 is SYGVKD. CDR3 residues: CAISESGGANSYEQYF. The DNA for the CDR3 is TGTGCCATCAGTGAGTCCGGCGGAGCCAACTCCTACGAGCAGTACTTC.

The chain recombines TRBV6-1 with TRBJ2-1; 9 nucleotides line up with TRBD2. V was pared by 5 bases and J by 4 bases, with 6 bases of the junction left unmatched. CDR3 length equals 15 residues. CDR1 MNHNS and CDR2 SASEGT come from the germline V gene. The CDR3 nucleotides are TGTGCCAGCAGTTTAATAGCGGGGGCTTACAATGAGCAGTTCTTC. As protein: CASSLIAGAYNEQFF.

The J gene is TRBJ2-3, the V gene TRBV29-1, with D perhaps matching TRBD2 (5 bases). Trimming left V 4 bases short and J 2 bases short, with 19 bases between. The CDR3 is made up of 16 amino acids. CDR1 SQVTM and CDR2 ANQGSEA come from the germline V gene. The CDR3 here is CSVGNGNRGYTDTQYF. CDR3 DNA sequence: TGCAGCGTTGGGAATGGGAACCGGGGATACACAGATACGCAGTATTTT.